This T cell receptor (beta chain) was profiled in a study of blood T cell repertoires in COVID-19. As for the study in general: T cells, B-cell-depleted T cells, or PBMCs provided the cDNA or gDNA that served as material.

Per the study methods: By means of reference gene primer amplification, nucleated cell counts were estimated. Sequencing was performed with immunoSEQ multiplex PCR; in TCRdb, only in-frame clones are kept and a portion is missing. V, J and clone size derive from that table, while D and trimming were established from the DNA sequence. The table has approximately 200,000 clones, 85% to 90% seen once; the top ten hold about 4.8%. This receptor was taken from a man aged 50 or older with acute or convalescent COVID-19. Sequencing was done on a sample of peripheral blood.

In DNA, the CDR3 is TGTGCCAGCAGTTACTCTTTCCCTGGGGGCAGCAATCAGCCCCAGCATTTT. Protein sequence: CASSYSFPGGSNQPQHF. The gene calls are TRBV6-2 or TRBV6-3 and TRBJ1-5; tentative D call: TRBD1 (6 bases). The CDR3 is made up of 17 amino acids. Trimming took off 0 bases at V and 1 base at J, with 13 bases between the two ends. CDR1 and CDR2 (germline): MNHEY, SVGEGT.